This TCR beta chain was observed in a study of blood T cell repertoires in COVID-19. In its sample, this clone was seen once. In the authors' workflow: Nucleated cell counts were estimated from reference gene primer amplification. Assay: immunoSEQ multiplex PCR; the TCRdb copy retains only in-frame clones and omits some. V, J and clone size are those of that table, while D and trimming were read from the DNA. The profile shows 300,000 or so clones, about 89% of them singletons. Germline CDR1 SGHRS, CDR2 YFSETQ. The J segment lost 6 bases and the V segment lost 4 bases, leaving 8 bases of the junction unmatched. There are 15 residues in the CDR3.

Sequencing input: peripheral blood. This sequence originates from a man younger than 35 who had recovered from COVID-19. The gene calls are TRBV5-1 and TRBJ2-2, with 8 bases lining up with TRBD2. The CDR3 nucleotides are TGCGCCAGCAGCCTTAGCGGGAATGCGGCCGGGGAGCTGTTTTTT. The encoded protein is CASSLSGNAAGELFF.